This T cell receptor beta chain was profiled in a study of cytomegalovirus exposure and HLA in healthy donors. Study observations and caveats: Reports indicate that TCR beta sequences accurately predicted the HLA-A and HLA-B alleles of most subjects.

13 Jbeta primers and 60 Vbeta primers were used for the PCR. Assay used: immunoSEQ multiplex PCR; TCRdb lists only in-frame clones, some missing. The sample has roughly 34,000 clones. On this clone itself: The antigen remains undetermined.

Sequencing was performed on PBMCs. The sequence derives from a woman aged 40-49 years in good health and CMV-seropositive.

DNA of the CDR3: TGTGCCAGCTCACCGACAGGGAACACCGGGGAGCTGTTTTTT. Translating it yields CASSPTGNTGELFF. V usage is TRBV18 and J usage is TRBJ2-2; weak D call: TRBD1 (6 bases). Trimming stripped 3 bases from V and 1 base from J, with 6 bases between. Germline lookup yields CDR1 KGHSH and CDR2 LQKENI. This CDR3 is built from 14 residues. The full variable domain, in which reference TRBV18 and TRBJ2-2 provide the parts outside the CDR3, is NAGVMQNPRHLVRRRGQEARLRCSPMKGHSHVYWYRQLPEEGLKFMVYLQKENIIDESGMPKERFSAEFPKEGPSILRIQQVVRGDSAAYFCASSPTGNTGELFFGEGSRLTVL.